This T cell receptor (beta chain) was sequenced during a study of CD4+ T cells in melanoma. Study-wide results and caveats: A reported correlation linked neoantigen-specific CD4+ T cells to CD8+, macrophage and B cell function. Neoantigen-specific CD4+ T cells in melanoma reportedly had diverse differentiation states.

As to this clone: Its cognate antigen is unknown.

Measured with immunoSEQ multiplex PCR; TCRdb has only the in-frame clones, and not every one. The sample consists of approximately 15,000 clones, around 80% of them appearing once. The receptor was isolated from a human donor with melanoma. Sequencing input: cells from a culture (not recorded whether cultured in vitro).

The CDR3 sequence: CASSSDRGKAQYF. As DNA, the CDR3 is TGTGCCAGCAGCTCGGACAGGGGTAAGGCCCAGTACTTC. The chain uses TRBV11-1 and TRBJ2-5, with TRBD1 matching over 9 bases. V gave up 4 bases and J gave up 9 bases; unmatched junction bases: 6. The CDR3 has 13 amino acids. Germline loops: CDR1 SGHAT, CDR2 FQDESV (reference sequence).